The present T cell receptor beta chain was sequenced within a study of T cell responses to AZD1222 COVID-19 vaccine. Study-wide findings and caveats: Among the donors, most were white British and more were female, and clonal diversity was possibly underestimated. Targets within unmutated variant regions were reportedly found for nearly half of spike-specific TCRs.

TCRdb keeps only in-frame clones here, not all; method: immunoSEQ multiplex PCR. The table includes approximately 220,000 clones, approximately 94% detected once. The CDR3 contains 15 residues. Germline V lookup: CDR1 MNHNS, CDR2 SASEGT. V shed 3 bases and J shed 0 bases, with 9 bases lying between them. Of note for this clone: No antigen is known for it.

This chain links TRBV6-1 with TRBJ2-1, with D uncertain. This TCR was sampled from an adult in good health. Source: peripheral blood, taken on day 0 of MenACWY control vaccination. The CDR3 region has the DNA TGTGCCAGCAGTGAGTCGTGGGGCTCCTACAATGAGCAGTTCTTC. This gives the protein CASSESWGSYNEQFF.